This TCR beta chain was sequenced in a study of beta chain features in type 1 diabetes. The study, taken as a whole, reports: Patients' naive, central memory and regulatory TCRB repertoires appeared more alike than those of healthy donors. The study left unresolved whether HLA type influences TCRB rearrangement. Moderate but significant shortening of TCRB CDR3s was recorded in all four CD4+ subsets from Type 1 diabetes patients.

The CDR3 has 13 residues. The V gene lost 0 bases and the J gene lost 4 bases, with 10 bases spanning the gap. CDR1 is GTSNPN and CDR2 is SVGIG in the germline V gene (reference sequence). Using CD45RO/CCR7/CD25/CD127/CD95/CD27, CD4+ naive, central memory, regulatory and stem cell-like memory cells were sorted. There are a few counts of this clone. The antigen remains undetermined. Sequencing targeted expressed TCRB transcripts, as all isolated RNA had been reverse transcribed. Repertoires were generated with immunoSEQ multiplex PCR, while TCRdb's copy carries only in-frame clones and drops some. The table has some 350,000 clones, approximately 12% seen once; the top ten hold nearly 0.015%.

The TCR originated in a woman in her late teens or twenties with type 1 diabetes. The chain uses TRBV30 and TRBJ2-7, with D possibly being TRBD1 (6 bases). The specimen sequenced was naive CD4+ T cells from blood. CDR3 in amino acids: CAWSVRGWYEQYF. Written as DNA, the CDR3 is TGTGCCTGGAGTGTCAGGGGTTGGTACGAGCAGTACTTC.